The next 23 T cell receptor beta chains were all read from a single sample in a study of post-analysis software for immune sequencing data. These TCRs are of unknown antigen specificity. Study-wide results and limits: When patients were compared with controls, about five TRBV segments were more frequent, TRBV5-6, TRBV5-1 and TRBV20-1 among them.

Unique molecular identifiers tagged the TCR beta cDNA libraries. TCRdb recomputed calls from the PCR reads with MiXCR, one row per CDR3 protein. The table has 350,000 to 500,000 distinct CDR3 sequences, approximately 42% seen once. Material for sequencing was blood. Receptors originate from a girl under 10 years old with multiple sclerosis.

V is TRBV5-1 and J is TRBJ1-2; 9 bases are a match to TRBD1. This CDR3 is 13 amino acids long. The trim removed 6 bases at V and 6 bases at J, leaving 6 bases unmatched. Germline V lookup: CDR1 SGHRS, CDR2 YFSETQ. The CDR3 region has the DNA TGCGCCAGCACTCCGGGACAGGGTCATGGCTACACCTTC. This sequence encodes CASTPGQGHGYTF.

This clonotype was found a few times. The chain carries TRBV29-1 and TRBJ2-4, with D possibly TRBD1 on 6 matching bases. The closer fit of TRBJ2-7 to the DNA end suggests the J call may be wrong. The CDR3 runs 15 residues. Germline V gene data show CDR1 as SQVTM and CDR2 as ANQGSEA. The CDR3 nucleotides read TGCAGCGTTGAGGGTGTACCAGGGGCGTGGAACGAGCAGTACTTC. It codes for CSVEGVPGAWNEQYF.

This clonotype was counted a few times. The CDR3 region has the DNA TGTGCCAGCAGGCCTGGCCACAATGAGCAGTTCTTC. Protein product: CASRPGHNEQFF. This chain connects TRBV28 to TRBJ2-1; D remains ambiguous. The CDR3 runs 12 residues. Trimming left V 6 bases short and J 5 bases short, with 8 bases between. Germline CDR1 and CDR2: MDHEN and SYDVKM.

This clonotype was recorded a few times. The chain combines TRBV20-1 with TRBJ2-7, with D hard to call. Trimming cost V 5 bases and J 0 bases, with 11 bases left between them. The CDR3 length is 13 residues. Germline assignment: CDR1 DFQATT and CDR2 SNEGSKA (reference sequence). DNA for the CDR3: TGCAGTGCTCGACTGGTAAGCTCCTACGAGCAGTACTTC. Translation gives CSARLVSSYEQYF.

V is TRBV4-1 and J is TRBJ2-1, with TRBD2 matching over 8 bases. This CDR3 comprises 15 residues. Trimming took 2 bases from V and 4 from J; bases not matched to a gene: 4. CDR1 and CDR2 from the germline V gene are MGHRA and YSYEKL. The CDR3 here is CASSQPGLGYNEQFF. For the CDR3, the DNA is TGCGCCAGCAGCCAACCGGGACTAGGGTACAATGAGCAGTTCTTC.

The chain is built from TRBV5-1 and TRBJ2-7, with D possibly called TRBD1 or TRBD2 (6 bases each). Trimming took off 1 base at V and 7 bases at J, with 15 bases between the two ends. Germline V lookup: CDR1 SGHRS, CDR2 YFSETQ. The CDR3 spans 14 residues. The DNA for the CDR3 is TGCGCCAGCAGCTTGCGGGGGCTCCTAGAGGAGCAGTACTTC. This codes for CASSLRGLLEEQYF.

This clonotype appeared a few times. This chain links TRBV6-5 with TRBJ2-3; 12 bases map to TRBD2. CDR3 length: 16 residues. Looked up from germline, CDR1 is MNHEY and CDR2 is SVGAGI. The ends lost 5 bases at V and 6 bases at J; junction bases unmatched: 9. CDR3: CASSTGLAGTADTQYF. The CDR3 DNA sequence: TGTGCCAGCAGTACCGGACTAGCGGGGACCGCCGATACGCAGTATTTT.

V usage is TRBV20-1 and J usage is TRBJ1-1, with D possibly TRBD1 on 5 matching bases. The CDR3 is 16 amino acids. Deletions cut 3 bases from V and 4 bases from J, with 21 bases between. CDR1 DFQATT and CDR2 SNEGSKA come from the germline V gene (reference sequence). The chain's CDR3 is CSARRPGRQESTEAFF. DNA for the CDR3: TGCAGTGCTAGGAGGCCAGGGCGTCAGGAGAGCACTGAAGCTTTCTTT.

Concerning this clonotype itself: Compared with germline, one end of the junction differs, possibly owing to a read error. The gene calls are TRBV5-5 and TRBJ2-1; D is unresolved. Germline CDR1 and CDR2: SGHKS and YYEKEE (reference sequence). There are 14 residues in the CDR3. In DNA, the CDR3 is TGTGCCAGCAGCTTGGCTGGGTTTTACAATGAGGAGTTCTTC. Protein sequence: CASSLAGFYNEEFF.

On this clonotype itself: A junction boundary mismatches the germline segment, possibly from a read error. This chain links TRBV11-2 with TRBJ2-1; a possible D gene is TRBD2 (5 bases). Germline V gene data show CDR1 as SGHAT and CDR2 as FQNNGV. CDR3 length: 14 residues. CDR3 protein: CASRWAGSYNEQVF. CDR3 nucleotides: TGTGCCAGCAGGTGGGCGGGTTCGTACAATGAGCAGGTCTTC.

As to this clonotype: Possible read error: a much larger clone is one base away. The gene calls are TRBV4-1 and TRBJ2-7; the D is unclear. V was cut by 1 base and J by 5 bases, with 9 bases left in between. Germline-derived CDR1 and CDR2 are MGHRA and YSYEKL. The length of the CDR3 is 13 residues. The CDR3 DNA follows: TGCGCCAGCAGCCAAGGGGGTTCCCACGAGCAGTACTTC. Amino acid sequence: CASSQGGSHEQYF.

This clonotype was seen a few times. The genes are TRBV20-1 and TRBJ2-7; no firm D call. This CDR3 has 11 residues. V dropped 7 bases and J dropped 3 bases, with 10 bases sitting between them. Germline V gives CDR1 DFQATT, CDR2 SNEGSKA (reference sequence). The CDR3 coding sequence is TGCAGTGTAGGCAGCCACTACGAGCAGTACTTC. It encodes CSVGSHYEQYF.

The rearrangement joins TRBV29-1 to TRBJ1-3, with D possibly TRBD1 on 5 matching bases. This CDR3 comprises 14 residues. Germline V gives CDR1 SQVTM, CDR2 ANQGSEA. V was trimmed by 1 base and J by 3 bases, leaving 10 bases between them. Here the CDR3 DNA reads TGCAGCGTTGAAGGCAGGGAAAGTGGAAACACCATATATTTT. Its protein product is CSVEGRESGNTIYF.

This clonotype has more than one count but fewer than ten. The genes are TRBV27 and TRBJ1-2; 9 positions agree with TRBD1. In germline, CDR1 is MNHEY, CDR2 SMNVEV (reference sequence). Unmatched junction bases numbered 8, after V lost 11 bases and J lost 4 bases. The CDR3 is 13 residues long. This CDR3 reads CAAKGQGLYGYTF. In nucleotides, the CDR3 is TGTGCCGCCAAAGGACAGGGGCTCTATGGCTACACCTTC.

This chain uses TRBV29-1 with TRBJ1-1, with D unresolved. CDR1 SQVTM and CDR2 ANQGSEA come from the germline V gene. V gave up 4 bases and J gave up 11 bases, with 17 bases separating them. CDR3 length: 12 amino acids. CDR3 sequence: CSVVWNTEVAFF. The CDR3 DNA is TGCAGCGTTGTTTGGAACACAGAAGTGGCTTTCTTT.

This chain joins TRBV2 and TRBJ1-2, with TRBD1 as a possible D gene (5 bases). This CDR3 is built from 17 residues. The V gene lost 6 bases and the J gene lost 4 bases, with 24 bases spanning the gap. Germline V lookup: CDR1 SNHLY, CDR2 FYNNEI. As DNA, the CDR3 is TGTGCCAGCAGGCCCCAGATCCAACTGGGGGGACGCTATGGCTACACCTTC. This codes for CASRPQIQLGGRYGYTF.

The rearrangement joins TRBV4-1 to TRBJ2-7; 13 nucleotides line up with TRBD2. The length of the CDR3 is 17 residues. V gave up 3 bases and J gave up 1 base; unmatched junction bases: 6. Germline CDR1 reads MGHRA; CDR2 reads YSYEKL. In DNA form, the CDR3 reads TGCGCCAGCAGCCAGGATGGGACTAGCGGGATTTCCTACGAGCAGTACTTC. As protein: CASSQDGTSGISYEQYF.

The sample holds a few counts of this clonotype. The CDR3 here is CSVRGWNTEAFF. DNA of the CDR3: TGCAGCGTCAGGGGGTGGAACACTGAAGCTTTCTTT. This chain links TRBV29-1 with TRBJ1-1; 7 positions match TRBD1. With 6 bases clipped from V and 1 base from J, the junction kept 2 bases outside the gene matches. Germline CDR1 SQVTM, CDR2 ANQGSEA. This CDR3 is 12 amino acids long.

Only a few counts were recorded for this clonotype. CDR3 in amino acids: CSANPEGQNDEQYF. CDR3 nucleotide sequence: TGCAGTGCGAATCCAGAGGGGCAAAACGACGAGCAGTACTTC. V and J are TRBV20-1 and TRBJ2-7, with D possibly called TRBD1 or TRBD2 (5 bases each). With 6 bases removed from V and 5 bases from J, the gap between germline ends came to 20 bases. The CDR3 is 14 amino acids. Germline V CDR1 and CDR2: DFQATT, SNEGSKA (reference sequence).

The chain combines TRBV4-1 with TRBJ2-3, with D possibly TRBD1 on 6 matching bases. V was pared by 1 base and J by 2 bases, with 10 bases between. Germline V gene lookup returns CDR1 MGHRA and CDR2 YSYEKL. This CDR3 contains 15 residues. The CDR3 nucleotides are TGCGCCAGCAGCCAAGGCCGGACAGCCACAGATACGCAGTATTTT. This codes for CASSQGRTATDTQYF.

This clonotype was seen many times. This chain uses TRBV6-1 with TRBJ2-7, with a weak D call TRBD1 (6 bases). Germline assignment: CDR1 MNHNS and CDR2 SASEGT. There are 10 residues in the CDR3. The ends were cut back, 11 bases at V and 2 bases at J, with 7 bases in the middle. The CDR3 reads CAAGAYEQYF. The CDR3 coding sequence is TGTGCCGCAGGGGCCTACGAGCAGTACTTC.

This rearrangement joins TRBV6-2 or TRBV6-3 to TRBJ1-1; unclear D gene. Per the germline V gene, CDR1 is MNHEY and CDR2 is SVGEGT. V was shortened by 6 bases and J by 7 bases, with 15 bases between the two germline ends. This CDR3 contains 13 residues. CDR3 bases: TGTGCCAGCAGCCCGCCTCGCAGTAATGAAGCTTTCTTT. Protein: CASSPPRSNEAFF.

The chain combines TRBV29-1 with TRBJ2-5; unclear D gene. Looked up from germline, CDR1 is SQVTM and CDR2 is ANQGSEA. The V end was cut by 6 bases, the J end by 1 base, with 12 bases between. This CDR3 comprises 13 residues. CDR3 DNA: TGCAGCGTCGAGTGGCAGATCCAAGAGACCCAGTACTTC. This codes for CSVEWQIQETQYF.